This T cell receptor (beta chain) was captured by sequencing in a study of blood T cells in healthy people across ages. There are a few counts of this clonotype. Its antigen remains unknown. Findings and caveats of the study: Among long-lived donors, naive CD4+ cells were more numerous and diversity higher than in aged donors. Measured against age, TCR beta diversity per million T cells decreased in a roughly linear manner.

The use of a sample-barcoded 5' primer and a J-beta primer mix characterized a second PCR of roughly 6 to 11 cycles. TCRdb itself ran the 5' RACE reads through MiXCR, one entry per CDR3 protein. The data contain about 1.5 million distinct CDR3 sequences, approximately 42% of them singletons. Between the trimmed V and J ends, which lost 6 bases and 8 bases, there was a span of 13 bases. CDR3 length: 13 residues. This sequence joins TRBV12-3 or TRBV12-4 and TRBJ1-4; no clear D. This TCR was recovered from a woman in her late teens or twenties in good health. Sequencing input: blood. CDR3 protein: CASSNGEYEKLFF. The CDR3 DNA reads TGTGCCAGCAGCAACGGGGAATACGAAAAACTGTTTTTT.